The 12 T cell receptor beta chains given below trace back to one sample, sequenced in a study of T cells in localized non-small cell lung cancer (dated by TCRdb to 2020 to 2022). The protocol used for the library was the immunoSEQ multiplex PCR assay. TCRdb retrieved this table from immuneACCESS and kept in-frame rearrangements only. Not all clones are present; in checked studies, unresolved V genes account for under half, and no reason is known for the remainder. Across this sample there are a few thousand clones, with around a third seen only once. About a sixth of the sample comes from the top ten. The material was lung tumor tissue, obtained before any cancer treatment. The receptors were gathered from a man aged 35 to 69 with stage II squamous cell lung carcinoma.

This clone has only a few counts. This chain joins TRBV10-2 and TRBJ2-7; D remains ambiguous. In germline, CDR1 is WSHSY, CDR2 SAAADI. Trimming removed 3 bases at V and 5 bases at J, with 17 bases between. The CDR3 is 15 residues long. The CDR3 sequence is CASSDPTMGNHEQYF. The CDR3 coding sequence is TGCGCCAGCAGTGACCCAACAATGGGTAATCACGAGCAGTACTTC.

J is TRBJ2-3 and V is TRBV29-1, with D unclear. V lost 0 bases and J lost 6, with 10 bases in between. There are 13 residues in the CDR3. The germline V gene encodes CDR1 SQVTM and CDR2 ANQGSEA. DNA for the CDR3: TGCAGCGTTGAAGAGGATAGGTACGATACGCAGTATTTT. Amino acids: CSVEEDRYDTQYF.

The J gene is TRBJ1-2, the V gene TRBV10-2; D remains ambiguous. This CDR3 comprises 13 residues. From germline, CDR1 is WSHSY and CDR2 SAAADI. Trimming cost V 8 bases and J 8 bases, with 18 bases left between them. The CDR3 sequence is CASRPDGVSGYTF. Written as DNA, the CDR3 is TGCGCCAGCCGACCCGACGGGGTAAGCGGCTACACCTTC.

This rearrangement joins TRBV19 to TRBJ1-2; TRBD1 might be the D (5 bases). Trimming took off 7 bases at V and 8 bases at J, with 17 bases between the two ends. CDR3 length equals 13 residues. Germline V gene lookup returns CDR1 LNHDA and CDR2 SQIVND (reference sequence). As DNA, the CDR3 is TGTGCCAGTAACCCGTCCAGGGCAGCGGGCTACACCTTC. This gives the protein CASNPSRAAGYTF.

In its sample, this clone was seen a few times. This rearrangement joins TRBV9 to TRBJ1-2; D ambiguous. CDR1 and CDR2 from the germline V gene are SGDLS and YYNGEE. The length of the CDR3 is 14 residues. V lost 3 bases to trimming and J lost 3 bases, with 12 bases between them. The CDR3 DNA reads as TGTGCCAGCAGCGAGGGAGTTGGCGACTATGGCTACACCTTC. Its protein is CASSEGVGDYGYTF. The variable domain in full, with the rest retrieved from reference TRBV9 and TRBJ1-2, is DSGVTQTPKHLITATGQRVTLRCSPRSGDLSVYWYQQSLDQGLQFLIQYYNGEERAKGNILERFSAQQFPDLHSELNLSSLELGDSALYFCASSEGVGDYGYTFGSGTRLTVV.

This clone is medium-sized within its sample. V and J are TRBV11-3 and TRBJ2-1; 7 bases are a match to TRBD2. This CDR3 has 14 amino acids. The V gene end was trimmed by 3 bases and the J gene end by 4 bases; junction bases not matched to a gene: 3. CDR1 SGHNT and CDR2 YENEEA come from the germline V gene. CDR3 bases: TGTGCCAGCAGCTTGGCTAGCGGTTACAATGAGCAGTTCTTC. It encodes CASSLASGYNEQFF.

This clone was recorded a few times. The chain carries TRBV7-7 and TRBJ2-1, with 11 bases identical to TRBD2. Unmatched junction bases numbered 6, after V lost 5 bases and J lost 6 bases. This CDR3 region has 15 residues. CDR1 is SSHAT and CDR2 is FNYEAQ in the germline V gene (reference sequence). This chain's CDR3 is CASSLLAGGPNEQFF. In DNA form, the CDR3 reads TGTGCCAGCAGCCTTTTAGCGGGGGGGCCCAATGAGCAGTTCTTC.

Only a few counts were recorded for this clone. The junction shows a germline mismatch at one end, possibly a read error. The rearrangement links TRBV6-8 to TRBJ2-3, with 9 bases identical to TRBD2. This CDR3 comprises 16 residues. CDR1 is MNHGY and CDR2 is SAAAGT in the germline V gene. The CDR3 nucleotides read TGTGCCATCAGTGGAATGGCTAGCGGGACGGGAGATACGCAGTATTTT. Its translation is CAISGMASGTGDTQYF.

This chain uses TRBV18 with TRBJ1-4; no definite D call. This CDR3 is built from 15 residues. Trimming left V 1 base short and J 4 bases short, with 10 bases between. Germline CDR1 is KGHSH and CDR2 is LQKENI. Here the CDR3 DNA reads TGTGCCAGCTCACCACTGCCGGCCCATAATGAAAAACTGTTTTTT. This sequence encodes CASSPLPAHNEKLFF.

This chain joins TRBV30 and TRBJ1-2, with D tentatively TRBD1 (5 bases). Germline lookup yields CDR1 GTSNPN and CDR2 SVGIG (reference sequence). The CDR3 contains 11 residues. V shed 0 bases and J shed 7 bases, with 6 bases lying between them. The CDR3 sequence is CAWSVQGGYTF. DNA for the CDR3: TGTGCCTGGAGTGTCCAGGGTGGCTACACCTTC.

This clone was detected only a few times. The V gene is TRBV23-1, the J gene TRBJ1-1; D is ambiguous. TRBV23-1 is labeled an ORF, and its function is uncertain. This CDR3 spans 13 amino acids. V was clipped by 8 bases and J by 7 bases, with 17 bases between them. The DNA for the CDR3 is TGCGCCAGCCGATCTCGGGGTTCAGATGAAGCTTTCTTT. This codes for CASRSRGSDEAFF.

The gene calls are TRBV11-3 and TRBJ1-1, with 8 nucleotides matching TRBD1. Germline CDR1 SGHNT, CDR2 YENEEA. Unmatched junction bases numbered 7, after V lost 1 base and J lost 6 bases. The CDR3 runs 15 residues. The CDR3 DNA sequence: TGTGCCAGCAGCTTAGTGCCAGGGGGCAGCGCTGAAGCTTTCTTT. This translates into CASSLVPGGSAEAFF. The whole variable domain, remainder taken from reference TRBV11-3 and TRBJ1-1, is EAGVVQSPRYKIIEKKQPVAFWCNPISGHNTLYWYLQNLGQGPELLIRYENEEAVDDSQLPKDRFSAERLKGVDSTLKIQPAELGDSAVYLCASSLVPGGSAEAFFGQGTRLTVV.